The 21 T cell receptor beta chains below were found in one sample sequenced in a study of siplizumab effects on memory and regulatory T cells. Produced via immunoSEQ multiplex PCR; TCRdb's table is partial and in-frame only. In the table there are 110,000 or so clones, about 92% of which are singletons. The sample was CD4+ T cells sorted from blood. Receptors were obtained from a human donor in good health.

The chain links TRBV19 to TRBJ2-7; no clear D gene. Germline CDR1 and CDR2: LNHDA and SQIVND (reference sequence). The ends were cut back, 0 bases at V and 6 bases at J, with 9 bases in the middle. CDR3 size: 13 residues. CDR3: CASSIDLWGEQYF. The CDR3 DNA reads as TGTGCCAGTAGTATAGACCTCTGGGGCGAGCAGTACTTC. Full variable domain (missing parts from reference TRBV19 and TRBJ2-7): DGGITQSPKYLFRKEGQNVTLSCEQNLNHDAMYWYRQDPGQGLRLIYYSQIVNDFQKGDIAEGYSVSREKKESFPLTVTSAQKNPTAFYLCASSIDLWGEQYFGPGTRLTVT.

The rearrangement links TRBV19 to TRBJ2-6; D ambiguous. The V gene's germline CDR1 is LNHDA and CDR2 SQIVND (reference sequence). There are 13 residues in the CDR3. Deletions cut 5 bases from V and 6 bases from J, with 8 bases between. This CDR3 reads CASSPTAANVLTF. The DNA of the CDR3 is TGTGCCAGTAGTCCCACTGCGGCCAACGTCCTGACTTTC.

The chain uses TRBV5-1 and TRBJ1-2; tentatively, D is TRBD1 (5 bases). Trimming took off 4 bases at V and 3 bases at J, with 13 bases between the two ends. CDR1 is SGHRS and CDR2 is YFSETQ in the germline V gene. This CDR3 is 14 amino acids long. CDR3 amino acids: CASSLRTGHYGYTF. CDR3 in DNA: TGCGCCAGCAGCCTACGAACAGGACACTATGGCTACACCTTC.

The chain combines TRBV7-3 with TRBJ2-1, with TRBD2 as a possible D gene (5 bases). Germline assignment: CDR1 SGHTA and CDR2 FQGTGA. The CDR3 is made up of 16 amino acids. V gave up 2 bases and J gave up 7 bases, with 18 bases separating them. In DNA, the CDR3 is TGTGCCAGCAGCTTATCCCGGACTCAGGCTCTAAATGAGCAGTTCTTC. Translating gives CASSLSRTQALNEQFF.

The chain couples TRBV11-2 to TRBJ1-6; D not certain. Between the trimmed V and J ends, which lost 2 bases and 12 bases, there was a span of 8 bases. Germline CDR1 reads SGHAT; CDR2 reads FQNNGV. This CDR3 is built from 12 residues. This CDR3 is CASSLLLEPLHF. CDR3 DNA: TGTGCCAGCAGCTTACTCCTGGAACCCCTCCACTTT.

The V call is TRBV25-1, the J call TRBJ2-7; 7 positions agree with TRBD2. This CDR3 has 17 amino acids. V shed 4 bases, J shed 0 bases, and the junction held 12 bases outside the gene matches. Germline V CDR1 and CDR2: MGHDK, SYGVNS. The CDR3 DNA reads TGTGCCAGCAGTGCCCACTGGGGGGGGGAAAGCTCCTACGAGCAGTACTTC. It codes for CASSAHWGGESSYEQYF.

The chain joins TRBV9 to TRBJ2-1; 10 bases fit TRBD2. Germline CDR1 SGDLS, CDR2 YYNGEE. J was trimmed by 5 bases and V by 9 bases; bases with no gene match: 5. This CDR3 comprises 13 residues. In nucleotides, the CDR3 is TGTGCCACCGGACTAGCGGCTCACAATGAGCAGTTCTTC. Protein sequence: CATGLAAHNEQFF.

Written as DNA, the CDR3 is TGTGCCAGCAGCTTGAGGGGCCGGGGTTTCTACAATGAGCAGTTCTTC. Translating gives CASSLRGRGFYNEQFF. The V and J genes are TRBV11-3 and TRBJ2-1; either TRBD1 or TRBD2 may fit D (5 bases each). Trimming stripped 3 bases from V and 3 bases from J, with 15 bases between. The CDR3 loop spans 16 amino acids. Germline V lookup: CDR1 SGHNT, CDR2 YENEEA.

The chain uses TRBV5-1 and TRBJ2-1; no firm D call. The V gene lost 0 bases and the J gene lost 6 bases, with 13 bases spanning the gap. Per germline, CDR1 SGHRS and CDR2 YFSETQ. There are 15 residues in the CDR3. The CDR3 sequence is CASSLAPGYLNEQFF. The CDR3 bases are TGCGCCAGCAGCTTGGCCCCGGGCTATCTCAATGAGCAGTTCTTC.

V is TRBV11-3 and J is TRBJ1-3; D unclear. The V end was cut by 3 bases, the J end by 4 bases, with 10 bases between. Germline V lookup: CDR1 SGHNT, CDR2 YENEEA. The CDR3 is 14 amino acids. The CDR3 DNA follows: TGTGCCAGCAGCTTGTCGAACGGGGGAAACACCATATATTTT. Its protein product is CASSLSNGGNTIYF.

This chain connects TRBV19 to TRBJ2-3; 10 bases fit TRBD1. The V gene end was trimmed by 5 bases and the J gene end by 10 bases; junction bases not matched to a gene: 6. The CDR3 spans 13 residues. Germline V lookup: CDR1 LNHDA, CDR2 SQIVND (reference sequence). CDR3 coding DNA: TGTGCCAGTAGTGTGGGACAGGGGTATCCGCAGTATTTT. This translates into CASSVGQGYPQYF.

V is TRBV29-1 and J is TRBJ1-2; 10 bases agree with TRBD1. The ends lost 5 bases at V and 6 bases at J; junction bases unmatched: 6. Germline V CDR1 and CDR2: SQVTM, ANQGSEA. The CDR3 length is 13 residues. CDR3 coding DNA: TGCAGCGTTACGCGGACAGGGGGGAATGGCTACACCTTC. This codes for CSVTRTGGNGYTF.

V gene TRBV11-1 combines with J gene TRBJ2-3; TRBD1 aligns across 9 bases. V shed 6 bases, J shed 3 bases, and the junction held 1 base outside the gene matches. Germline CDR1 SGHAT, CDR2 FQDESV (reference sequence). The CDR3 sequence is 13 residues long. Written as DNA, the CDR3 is TGTGCCAGCAGGGACAGGGGAACAGATACGCAGTATTTT. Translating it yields CASRDRGTDTQYF.

CDR3 in amino acids: CASAEDIIYNEQFF. The CDR3 region has the DNA TGTGCCAGCGCTGAGGACATCATCTACAATGAGCAGTTCTTC. V usage is TRBV2 and J usage is TRBJ2-1; TRBD1 is a possible D gene (5 bases). Trimming left V 8 bases short and J 3 bases short, with 14 bases between. Germline V gene data show CDR1 as SNHLY and CDR2 as FYNNEI. This CDR3 is 14 amino acids long.

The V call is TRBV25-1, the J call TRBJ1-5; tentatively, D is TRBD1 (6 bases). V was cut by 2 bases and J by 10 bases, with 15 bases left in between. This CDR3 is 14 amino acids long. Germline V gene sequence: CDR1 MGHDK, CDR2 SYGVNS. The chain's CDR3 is CASSETGSSRPQHF. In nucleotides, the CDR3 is TGTGCCAGCAGTGAAACAGGGAGTTCTCGTCCCCAGCATTTT.

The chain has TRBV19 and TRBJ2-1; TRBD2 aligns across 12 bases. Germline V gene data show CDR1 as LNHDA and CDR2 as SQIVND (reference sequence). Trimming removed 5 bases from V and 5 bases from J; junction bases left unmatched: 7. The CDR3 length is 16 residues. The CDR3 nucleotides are TGTGCCAGTAGTGCCGGACTAGCGGGACTTAACAATGAGCAGTTCTTC. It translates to CASSAGLAGLNNEQFF.

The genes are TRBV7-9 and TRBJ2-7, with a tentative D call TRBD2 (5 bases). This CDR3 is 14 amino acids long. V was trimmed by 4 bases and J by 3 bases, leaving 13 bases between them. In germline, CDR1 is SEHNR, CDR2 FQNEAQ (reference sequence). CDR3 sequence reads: CASSSEGQNYEQYF. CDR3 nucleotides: TGTGCCAGCAGCTCTGAGGGTCAGAACTACGAGCAGTACTTC.

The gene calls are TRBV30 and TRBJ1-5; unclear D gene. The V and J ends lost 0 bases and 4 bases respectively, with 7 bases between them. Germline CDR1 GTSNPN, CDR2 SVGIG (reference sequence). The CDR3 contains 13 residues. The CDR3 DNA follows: TGTGCCTGGAGTGTACGATTTAATCAGCCCCAGCATTTT. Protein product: CAWSVRFNQPQHF.

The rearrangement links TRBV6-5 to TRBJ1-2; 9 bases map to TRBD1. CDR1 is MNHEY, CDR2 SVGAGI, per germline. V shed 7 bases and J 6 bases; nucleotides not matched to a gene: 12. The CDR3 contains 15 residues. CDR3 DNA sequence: TGTGCCAGCACTTCCATCGGGACAGGGCTTCATGGCTACACCTTC. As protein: CASTSIGTGLHGYTF.

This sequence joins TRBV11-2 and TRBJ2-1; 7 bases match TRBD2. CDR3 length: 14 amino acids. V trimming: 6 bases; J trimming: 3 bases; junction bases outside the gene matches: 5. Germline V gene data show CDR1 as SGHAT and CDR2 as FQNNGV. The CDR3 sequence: CASRPSGNYNEQFF. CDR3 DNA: TGTGCCAGCAGGCCCAGCGGGAACTACAATGAGCAGTTCTTC.

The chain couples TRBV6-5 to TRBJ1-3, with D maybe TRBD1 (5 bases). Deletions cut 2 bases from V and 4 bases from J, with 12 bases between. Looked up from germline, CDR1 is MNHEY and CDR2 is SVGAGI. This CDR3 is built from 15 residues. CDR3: CASSYDQGAGNTIYF. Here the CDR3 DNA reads TGTGCCAGCAGTTACGATCAGGGTGCCGGAAACACCATATATTTT.